The 30 T cell receptor beta chains reported below all come from one sample, sequenced in a study of cytomegalovirus exposure and HLA in healthy donors. PCR used 60 Vbeta primers and 13 Jbeta primers. Some clones are missing from TCRdb's copy, which holds only in-frame ones; the method was immunoSEQ multiplex PCR. The top ten hold 3.1% of the sample, which has 150,000 to 200,000 clones, roughly 80% seen once. Sequencing was carried out using PBMCs. Receptors were obtained from a woman aged 40 to 49 in good health and CMV-seronegative.

The chain joins TRBV2 to TRBJ1-4; a weak D match, TRBD1 (5 bases). Germline CDR1 and CDR2: SNHLY and FYNNEI. Trimming shortened V by 3 bases and J by 4 bases, and 9 bases separated the two germline ends. This CDR3 is 14 amino acids long. In nucleotides, the CDR3 is TGTGCCAGCAGTGACGGGGGAGGTAATGAAAAACTGTTTTTT. Protein product: CASSDGGGNEKLFF.

The chain links TRBV2 to TRBJ2-5; 7 nucleotides line up with TRBD1. The DNA end is more similar to TRBJ2-7, so the J call may be wrong. Germline-derived CDR1 and CDR2 are SNHLY and FYNNEI. The CDR3 extends over 15 amino acids. Here the CDR3 reads CASSEIGTESYEQYF. The CDR3 bases are TGTGCCAGCAGTGAAATTGGGACAGAGTCCTACGAGCAGTACTTC.

The chain carries TRBV4-1 and TRBJ1-2; 7 positions match TRBD1. The CDR3 spans 18 residues. Looked up from germline, CDR1 is MGHRA and CDR2 is YSYEKL. The V segment lost 4 bases and the J segment 3 bases; nucleotides outside the gene matches: 17. CDR3 residues: CASSRSRDRRARDYGYTF. DNA of the CDR3: TGCGCCAGCAGCCGTTCGAGGGACAGAAGGGCCAGAGACTATGGCTACACCTTC.

J is TRBJ2-3 and V is TRBV10-2; unclear D gene. V dropped 0 bases and J dropped 1 base, with 8 bases sitting between them. Germline CDR1 is WSHSY and CDR2 is SAAADI. The CDR3 spans 15 residues. CDR3 residues: CASSESGPGTDTQYF. Written as DNA, the CDR3 is TGCGCCAGCAGTGAGTCTGGTCCGGGCACAGATACGCAGTATTTT.

This rearrangement joins TRBV29-1 to TRBJ2-5, with 11 bases that match TRBD1. The DNA end is a closer match to TRBJ2-7, so the J assignment may be wrong. The CDR3 contains 13 residues. Germline CDR1 is SQVTM and CDR2 is ANQGSEA. This CDR3 is CSALRDRGSEQYF. Here the CDR3 DNA reads TGCAGCGCACTCCGGGACAGGGGGTCCGAGCAGTACTTC.

The J gene is TRBJ2-1, the V gene TRBV5-6; TRBD2 aligns across 7 bases. CDR1 and CDR2 (germline): SGHDT, YYEEEE. Losses at the gene ends were 5 bases for V and 6 bases for J; bases not matched to a gene: 17. The CDR3 covers 17 residues. The CDR3 DNA follows: TGTGCCAGCAGTCGGTCCACTACCGGGACTATGCGCAATGAGCAGTTCTTC. This encodes CASSRSTTGTMRNEQFF.

This clone appeared once. V gene TRBV6-5 combines with J gene TRBJ1-3; D perhaps matches TRBD1 (5 bases). From germline, CDR1 is MNHEY and CDR2 SVGAGI. The CDR3 has 14 amino acids. Trimming removed 6 bases from V and 4 bases from J, with 13 bases in between. In DNA form, the CDR3 reads TGTGCCAGCAGCCGCGACAGACAAGGAAACACCATATATTTT. Its protein product is CASSRDRQGNTIYF.

V is TRBV28 and J is TRBJ2-5, with 7 bases that match TRBD1. There are 14 residues in the CDR3. Germline V gene lookup returns CDR1 MDHEN and CDR2 SYDVKM. V lost 6 bases to trimming and J lost 3 bases; unmatched junction nucleotides: 7. CDR3 protein: CASSDPGTEETQYF. DNA for the CDR3: TGTGCCAGCAGCGACCCCGGGACAGAAGAGACCCAGTACTTC.

This clone was seen just once. This rearrangement joins TRBV14 to TRBJ2-5; 11 positions match TRBD2. The trim removed 0 bases at V and 5 bases at J, leaving 8 bases unmatched. Germline V gene lookup returns CDR1 SGHDN and CDR2 FVKESK. The CDR3 extends over 17 amino acids. Here the CDR3 DNA reads TGTGCCAGCAGCCAAGATAGGCTAGCGGGGGGCCTGGAGACCCAGTACTTC. It codes for CASSQDRLAGGLETQYF.

This clone was counted only a few times. The genes are TRBV6-6 and TRBJ1-2, with D hard to call. This CDR3 contains 14 residues. Germline-derived CDR1 and CDR2 are MNHNY and SVGAGI (reference sequence). V gave up 0 bases and J gave up 2 bases, with 7 bases separating them. CDR3 bases: TGTGCCAGCAGTTACTCGGCAGGAAACTATGGCTACACCTTC. Amino acids: CASSYSAGNYGYTF.

The gene calls are TRBV11-2 and TRBJ2-1; possible D gene TRBD1, 6 bases. Trimming took 3 bases from V and 9 from J, leaving 15 bases between them. The CDR3 is 14 residues long. Looked up from germline, CDR1 is SGHAT and CDR2 is FQNNGV. CDR3 sequence (DNA): TGTGCCAGCAGCTTCGGGGACAAAAGAGGTGAGCAGTTCTTC. Amino acid sequence: CASSFGDKRGEQFF.

The chain employs TRBV4-1 and TRBJ2-1, with 11 bases fitting TRBD2. This CDR3 spans 15 amino acids. Germline V gene data show CDR1 as MGHRA and CDR2 as YSYEKL. Germline trimming cut 1 base from V and 5 bases from J; bases unmatched to any gene: 1. The CDR3 protein is CASSQGLAGNNEQFF. The CDR3 nucleotides are TGCGCCAGCAGCCAAGGACTAGCGGGGAACAATGAGCAGTTCTTC.

This chain joins TRBV6-1 and TRBJ1-2; 7 bases are shared with TRBD1. Germline V lookup: CDR1 MNHNS, CDR2 SASEGT. The trim removed 3 bases at V and 4 bases at J, leaving 8 bases unmatched. The CDR3 consists of 15 residues. The CDR3 here is CASSERTGPVYGYTF. CDR3 in DNA: TGTGCCAGCAGTGAGAGGACAGGACCTGTCTATGGCTACACCTTC.

The rearrangement links TRBV12-5 to TRBJ1-1; no firm D call. V was cut by 2 bases and J by 7 bases, with 17 bases left in between. CDR1 is LGHNT and CDR2 is FRNRAP in the germline V gene. The CDR3 is 15 residues long. As DNA, the CDR3 is TGTGCTAGTGGTTTGTTCTATTATGGCGAGGGTGAAGCTTTCTTT. It specifies CASGLFYYGEGEAFF.

CDR3 nucleotide sequence: TGTGCCAGCAGACTAGGACAGATAGTAGGTGGCTACACCTTC. Amino acid sequence: CASRLGQIVGGYTF. This chain uses TRBV6-6 with TRBJ1-2; a weak D match, TRBD1 (6 bases). Germline CDR1 and CDR2: MNHNY and SVGAGI (reference sequence). The length of the CDR3 is 14 residues. Trimming removed 6 bases at V and 7 bases at J, with 18 bases between.

This chain joins TRBV6-1 and TRBJ1-2; D may be TRBD1 (6 bases). Looked up from germline, CDR1 is MNHNS and CDR2 is SASEGT. V gave up 9 bases and J gave up 1 base, with 15 bases separating them. The CDR3 extends over 14 amino acids. The CDR3 nucleotides read TGTGCCAGTACCCTCAGGGGAGATAACTATGGCTACACCTTC. Translated: CASTLRGDNYGYTF.

The V call is TRBV7-3, the J call TRBJ2-6, with D maybe TRBD1 (6 bases). CDR3 length: 15 residues. Deletions cut 5 bases from V and 2 bases from J, with 10 bases between. CDR1 and CDR2 (germline): SGHTA, FQGTGA. The CDR3: CASSAQGTGANVLTF. The CDR3 region has the DNA TGTGCCAGCAGCGCTCAGGGGACTGGGGCCAACGTCCTGACTTTC.

V and J are TRBV12-5 and TRBJ2-3; TRBD2 agrees at 7 bases. V was pared by 3 bases and J by 5 bases, with 5 bases of the junction left unmatched. This CDR3 contains 14 residues. Germline V gene data show CDR1 as LGHNT and CDR2 as FRNRAP. As DNA, the CDR3 is TGTGCTAGTGGTTTAAATAGCGGGTTAGATACGCAGTATTTT. It codes for CASGLNSGLDTQYF.

The chain recombines TRBV19 with TRBJ2-6; 8 nucleotides align to TRBD1. CDR3 size: 15 residues. CDR1 is LNHDA and CDR2 is SQIVND in the germline V gene (reference sequence). The trim removed 9 bases at V and 2 bases at J, leaving 6 bases unmatched. The CDR3 nucleotides are TGTGCCAGCCAGACAGGGGACACTGGGGCCAACGTCCTGACTTTC. It encodes CASQTGDTGANVLTF.

This clone has a handful of counts. The V gene is TRBV19, the J gene TRBJ2-1; a weak D match, TRBD1 (5 bases). V shed 3 bases and J shed 2 bases, with 14 bases lying between them. CDR3 length equals 16 residues. Germline assignment: CDR1 LNHDA and CDR2 SQIVND (reference sequence). Here the CDR3 reads CASSIYGAGAYNEQFF. CDR3 DNA sequence: TGTGCCAGTAGTATCTATGGGGCCGGTGCCTACAATGAGCAGTTCTTC.

J is TRBJ1-1 and V is TRBV7-3; 8 bases fit TRBD1. The CDR3 length is 14 residues. Germline V lookup: CDR1 SGHTA, CDR2 FQGTGA. Losses at the gene ends were 6 bases for V and 1 base for J; bases not matched to a gene: 4. CDR3 in amino acids: CASSPDRGNTEAFF. CDR3 coding DNA: TGTGCCAGCAGTCCCGACAGGGGGAACACTGAAGCTTTCTTT.

The gene calls are TRBV6-1 and TRBJ1-2; 8 bases align to TRBD1. Trimming removed 4 bases from V and 10 bases from J; junction bases left unmatched: 14. CDR3 length: 15 residues. Germline V gives CDR1 MNHNS, CDR2 SASEGT. CDR3 loop: CASSAPLIQGEDYTF. The CDR3 DNA reads TGTGCCAGCAGTGCACCCTTAATACAGGGGGAGGACTACACCTTC.

This clone has only a few counts. This rearrangement joins TRBV5-6 to TRBJ1-1, with unresolved D. Germline V lookup: CDR1 SGHDT, CDR2 YYEEEE. The V end was cut by 4 bases, the J end by 3 bases, with 16 bases between. The CDR3 has 15 residues. CDR3 sequence: CASSRESLDYTEAFF. The DNA for the CDR3 is TGTGCCAGCAGCCGGGAGTCCTTAGATTACACTGAAGCTTTCTTT.

This rearrangement joins TRBV5-6 to TRBJ1-2; D is unresolved. Trimming took off 1 base at V and 4 bases at J, with 8 bases between the two ends. The CDR3 length is 13 residues. Germline values: CDR1 SGHDT, CDR2 YYEEEE. CDR3 residues: CASSLQEFYGYTF. The CDR3 DNA reads as TGTGCCAGCAGCTTGCAGGAATTCTATGGCTACACCTTC.

V usage is TRBV28 and J usage is TRBJ2-7, with 8 bases fitting TRBD2. V trimming: 2 bases; J trimming: 3 bases; junction bases outside the gene matches: 12. The CDR3 is 17 residues long. The germline V gene encodes CDR1 MDHEN and CDR2 SYDVKM. Here the CDR3 reads CASSLGFGGAIIYEQYF. The CDR3 nucleotides are TGTGCCAGCAGTTTAGGCTTCGGGGGGGCGATCATCTACGAGCAGTACTTC.

The chain uses TRBV5-1 and TRBJ2-5; TRBD1 agrees at 7 bases. The V segment lost 3 bases and the J segment 5 bases; nucleotides outside the gene matches: 10. Germline V gene sequence: CDR1 SGHRS, CDR2 YFSETQ. The CDR3 has 15 residues. The CDR3 nucleotides read TGCGCCAGCAGCTCACTGCAGGGGGTCAGGGAGACCCAGTACTTC. Translated: CASSSLQGVRETQYF.

The chain carries TRBV9 and TRBJ1-2; D is unclear. CDR1 is SGDLS and CDR2 is YYNGEE in the germline V gene. The CDR3 extends over 16 amino acids. V was cut by 3 bases and J by 8 bases, with 23 bases left in between. For the CDR3, the DNA is TGTGCCAGCAGCGAGGCGGAAAGAAAAGGCCGACCGGGCTACACCTTC. Amino acid sequence: CASSEAERKGRPGYTF.

This clone was seen many times. The CDR3 sequence is CASSLRRQTSDGYTF. In DNA, the CDR3 is TGTGCCAGCAGTCTCCGTAGACAGACATCGGACGGCTACACCTTC. The V gene is TRBV6-6, the J gene TRBJ1-2; possible D gene TRBD1, 5 bases. The CDR3 covers 15 residues. Germline CDR1 and CDR2: MNHNY and SVGAGI (reference sequence). V shed 5 bases and J shed 8 bases, with 21 bases lying between them.

This clone has only a few counts. The chain is built from TRBV19 and TRBJ2-7; D is ambiguous. Trimming left V 5 bases short and J 2 bases short, with 16 bases between. This CDR3 has 15 amino acids. Germline V gene lookup returns CDR1 LNHDA and CDR2 SQIVND (reference sequence). For the CDR3, the DNA is TGTGCCAGTAGTCCGCAGGTAGTTGTGCCCTACGAGCAGTACTTC. It translates to CASSPQVVVPYEQYF.

The chain uses TRBV14 and TRBJ1-2; 8 bases align to TRBD1. Germline assignment: CDR1 SGHDN and CDR2 FVKESK. With V trimmed by 3 bases and J by 5 bases, 5 bases remained unmatched. The CDR3 totals 14 residues. The CDR3 bases are TGTGCCAGCAGCCAGAACAGGGGGAGATATGGCTACACCTTC. This codes for CASSQNRGRYGYTF.